Listed here are 27 T cell receptor beta chains from one sample, sequenced in a study of immunodeficiency. The table came from immunoSEQ multiplex PCR; TCRdb's copy has only in-frame clones and leaves some out. The table has approximately 4,000 clones, around 91% seen once; the top ten hold 4.3%. The sample consisted of CD4+ T cells from blood. The source of these receptors is a human donor in good health.

CDR3 in amino acids: CASSSLDVLDTQYF. In DNA, the CDR3 is TGTGCCAGCAGCTCACTCGACGTTCTGGATACGCAGTATTTT. J is TRBJ2-3 and V is TRBV7-3; D remains unclear. V lost 4 bases and J 6 bases, leaving 14 bases between the germline ends. Per germline, CDR1 SGHTA and CDR2 FQGTGA. This CDR3 contains 14 residues.

The chain links TRBV6-5 to TRBJ2-5, with unresolved D. The germline CDR1 and CDR2 sequences are MNHEY and SVGAGI. The V gene lost 6 bases and the J gene lost 1 base, with 9 bases spanning the gap. The CDR3 covers 13 residues. CDR3 loop: CASRFLPQETQYF. The CDR3 DNA reads TGTGCCAGCAGGTTTTTACCCCAAGAGACCCAGTACTTC.

The rearrangement joins TRBV14 to TRBJ1-1; 8 nucleotides line up with TRBD1. Germline CDR1 reads SGHDN; CDR2 reads FVKESK. The CDR3 is made up of 13 amino acids. After removal of 5 bases from V and 8 bases from J, the junction contained 7 bases not matched to a gene. The CDR3 DNA is TGTGCCAGCAGCAATCAGGGGGCATTCGAAGCTTTCTTT. This gives the protein CASSNQGAFEAFF.

The chain employs TRBV12-3 or TRBV12-4 and TRBJ1-2; D might be TRBD1 (6 bases). Trimming took 3 bases from V and 7 from J, leaving 12 bases between them. The CDR3 totals 13 residues. CDR3 in DNA: TGTGCCAGCAGTTTGTACAGGGCCACTGGCTACACCTTC. Its translation: CASSLYRATGYTF.

The J gene is TRBJ1-1, the V gene TRBV19, with 7 bases aligning to TRBD1. Trimming at V came to 3 bases and at J to 7 bases, leaving 11 bases not matched to a gene. The CDR3 runs to 15 residues. Germline assignment: CDR1 LNHDA and CDR2 SQIVND (reference sequence). CDR3 sequence: CASSIGTGDFGEAFF. The CDR3, as DNA: TGTGCCAGTAGTATTGGTACAGGGGACTTTGGTGAAGCTTTCTTT.

The sample holds one count of this clone. The chain joins TRBV2 to TRBJ2-5; TRBD2 might be the D (6 bases). With 6 bases removed from V and 2 bases from J, the gap between germline ends came to 19 bases. Per the germline V gene, CDR1 is SNHLY and CDR2 is FYNNEI. This CDR3 spans 16 amino acids. In nucleotides, the CDR3 is TGTGCCAGCAGGGAGGGACGAGGCTGGGGACAAGAGACCCAGTACTTC. Translating gives CASREGRGWGQETQYF.

The V and J genes are TRBV5-6 and TRBJ1-1; D is unclear. CDR1 and CDR2 (germline): SGHDT, YYEEEE. The CDR3 contains 13 residues. V was cut by 2 bases and J by 2 bases, with 7 bases left in between. CDR3 sequence: CASSLRENTEAFF. CDR3 DNA sequence: TGTGCCAGCAGCTTAAGGGAAAACACTGAAGCTTTCTTT.

The V gene is TRBV7-3, the J gene TRBJ1-1, with D perhaps matching TRBD1 (5 bases). Germline loops: CDR1 SGHTA, CDR2 FQGTGA. The V end lost 5 bases, the J end lost 0 bases, and 10 bases lay between the germline ends. The CDR3 totals 14 residues. CDR3 sequence reads: CASSGDGMNTEAFF. The CDR3 DNA sequence: TGTGCCAGCAGCGGGGACGGCATGAACACTGAAGCTTTCTTT. The full variable domain, in which reference TRBV7-3 and TRBJ1-1 provide the parts outside the CDR3, is GAGVSQTPSNKVTEKGKYVELRCDPISGHTALYWYRQSLGQGPEFLIYFQGTGAADDSGLPNDRFFAVRPEGSVSTLKIQRTERGDSAVYLCASSGDGMNTEAFFGQGTRLTVV.

This sequence joins TRBV19 and TRBJ2-7; D uncertain. The ends were cut back, 0 bases at V and 7 bases at J, with 10 bases in the middle. The CDR3 has 13 residues. In germline, CDR1 is LNHDA, CDR2 SQIVND (reference sequence). CDR3 coding DNA: TGTGCCAGTAGTATAGATCGCAGATGGGAGCAGTACTTC. Its protein product is CASSIDRRWEQYF.

V usage is TRBV27 and J usage is TRBJ2-2, with 8 bases identical to TRBD2. The V gene end was trimmed by 5 bases and the J gene end by 7 bases; junction bases not matched to a gene: 15. The germline V gene encodes CDR1 MNHEY and CDR2 SMNVEV (reference sequence). This CDR3 comprises 17 residues. CDR3 bases: TGTGCCAGCAGTACCCCCTACTCTCTAGCGGGCGACGGGGAGCTGTTTTTT. Translated, it gives CASSTPYSLAGDGELFF.

In DNA, the CDR3 is TGTGCCAGCAGCGCACGACTAGCGGGAGGCTACGAGCAGTACTTC. Translation gives CASSARLAGGYEQYF. The chain recombines TRBV7-9 with TRBJ2-7; TRBD2 matches at 13 bases. The germline V gene encodes CDR1 SEHNR and CDR2 FQNEAQ (reference sequence). The CDR3 has 15 residues. With 5 bases clipped from V and 3 bases from J, the junction kept 4 bases outside the gene matches.

A single count supports this clone. The chain couples TRBV5-4 to TRBJ2-3; tentatively, D is TRBD1 or TRBD2 (5 bases each). Deletions cut 1 base from V and 4 bases from J, with 13 bases between. The CDR3 runs to 15 residues. Germline V lookup: CDR1 SGHNT, CDR2 YYREEE (reference sequence). The CDR3 spells CASSLSARGADTQYF. In DNA form, the CDR3 reads TGTGCCAGCAGCTTGAGCGCCAGAGGGGCAGATACGCAGTATTTT.

The CDR3 DNA is TGCAGTGCTAGTCCTATACAGGGGCGTCAGCCCCAGCATTTT. Protein product: CSASPIQGRQPQHF. This chain connects TRBV20-1 to TRBJ1-5, with 7 nucleotides matching TRBD1. Germline V gives CDR1 DFQATT, CDR2 SNEGSKA (reference sequence). This CDR3 contains 14 residues. The V segment lost 3 bases and the J segment 6 bases; nucleotides outside the gene matches: 8.

The chain joins TRBV3-1 (or the pseudogene TRBV3-2) to TRBJ2-3; D is undetermined. Germline V gives CDR1 LGHDT, CDR2 YNNKEL (reference sequence). Trimming took off 5 bases at V and 5 bases at J, with 14 bases between the two ends. This CDR3 is built from 14 residues. The CDR3 DNA follows: TGTGCCAGCAGCATGGGTGTTCCGCAAGATACGCAGTATTTT. It translates to CASSMGVPQDTQYF.

The chain combines TRBV29-1 with TRBJ1-2; TRBD1 might be the D (5 bases). Trimming took off 8 bases at V and 8 bases at J, with 30 bases between the two ends. The CDR3 totals 16 residues. The germline V gene encodes CDR1 SQVTM and CDR2 ANQGSEA. CDR3 protein: CSTGLEKGVAIGGYTF. CDR3 coding DNA: TGCAGCACCGGTTTAGAAAAAGGGGTAGCCATAGGGGGCTACACCTTC.

V is TRBV19 and J is TRBJ2-5; 8 bases match TRBD1. The junction had 9 bases not matched to a gene; V was cut back by 5 bases and J by 7 bases. The CDR3 has 14 residues. Per germline, CDR1 LNHDA and CDR2 SQIVND (reference sequence). For the CDR3, the DNA is TGTGCCAGTAGTGTTGACAGGGGCATGGGGACCCAGTACTTC. This sequence encodes CASSVDRGMGTQYF.

V and J are TRBV5-4 and TRBJ1-1; 12 bases fit TRBD1. V dropped 3 bases and J dropped 7; count of bases not matched to a gene: 10. Germline V gene data show CDR1 as SGHNT and CDR2 as YYREEE (reference sequence). CDR3 length equals 16 residues. The CDR3, as DNA: TGTGCCAGCAGCTGGGGGGGACAGGGGGCCACCAGTGAAGCTTTCTTT. It codes for CASSWGGQGATSEAFF.

The chain combines TRBV7-3 with TRBJ2-1; no definite D call. CDR3 length: 14 residues. In germline, CDR1 is SGHTA, CDR2 FQGTGA. Trimming pared 3 bases from V and 5 bases from J, leaving 11 bases between. The CDR3 loop reads CASSFFGSDNEQFF. Written as DNA, the CDR3 is TGTGCCAGCAGCTTTTTCGGAAGTGACAATGAGCAGTTCTTC.

The chain employs TRBV5-6 and TRBJ2-7; the match to TRBD1 covers 8 bases. Germline-derived CDR1 and CDR2 are SGHDT and YYEEEE. CDR3 size: 15 residues. J lost 3 bases, V lost 1 base, and 6 bases had no gene match. DNA for the CDR3: TGTGCCAGCAGCTTGACCGGGACAGGACTCTACGAGCAGTACTTC. Its translation: CASSLTGTGLYEQYF.

J is TRBJ1-4 and V is TRBV19; 7 nucleotides agree with TRBD1. Germline trimming cut 6 bases from V and 6 bases from J; bases unmatched to any gene: 10. CDR1 LNHDA and CDR2 SQIVND come from the germline V gene (reference sequence). This CDR3 contains 15 residues. CDR3 in amino acids: CASSALAGGDEKLFF. CDR3 nucleotides: TGTGCCAGTAGCGCCCTGGCAGGGGGGGATGAAAAACTGTTTTTT.

CDR3 nucleotides: TGTGCCAGCAGCTTACAGGGTGGGGGGTCCTACGAGCAGTACTTC. Protein product: CASSLQGGGSYEQYF. The chain has TRBV6-5 and TRBJ2-7, with D perhaps assigned TRBD1 or TRBD2 (6 bases each). The V and J ends lost 6 bases and 1 base respectively, with 16 bases between them. Germline V gene data show CDR1 as MNHEY and CDR2 as SVGAGI. The CDR3 has 15 residues.

The V and J genes are TRBV25-1 and TRBJ1-2, with 12 bases lining up with TRBD1. Germline-derived CDR1 and CDR2 are MGHDK and SYGVNS. V was clipped by 4 bases and J by 8 bases; unmatched bases: 5. The CDR3 spans 14 residues. CDR3: CASSGTGQGAGYTF. The CDR3 nucleotides read TGTGCCAGCAGTGGTACGGGACAGGGGGCCGGCTACACCTTC.

The V and J genes are TRBV11-3 and TRBJ2-5, with 9 bases that match TRBD2. From germline, CDR1 is SGHNT and CDR2 YENEEA. This CDR3 has 14 amino acids. V was clipped by 4 bases and J by 5 bases; unmatched bases: 5. The CDR3 region is CASSSGLAGETQYF. The CDR3 nucleotides are TGTGCCAGCAGCTCGGGACTAGCAGGGGAGACCCAGTACTTC.

The rearrangement uses TRBV6-5 and TRBJ2-5; D is possibly TRBD2 (7 bases). Trimming took 6 bases from V and 5 from J, leaving 16 bases between them. Germline V CDR1 and CDR2: MNHEY, SVGAGI. The CDR3 spans 14 residues. In nucleotides, the CDR3 is TGTGCCAGCAGCCCCCTCCCGGGGGGCGAGACCCAGTACTTC. Its protein product is CASSPLPGGETQYF.

For the CDR3, the DNA is TGTGCCAGCAGTGAAGAACAGGGAGACGGCTACACCTTC. Its translation is CASSEEQGDGYTF. The chain is built from TRBV6-1 and TRBJ1-2; D perhaps matches TRBD1 (6 bases). This CDR3 is built from 13 residues. V lost 1 base and J 8 bases, leaving 11 bases between the germline ends. Germline-derived CDR1 and CDR2 are MNHNS and SASEGT.

V gene TRBV18 combines with J gene TRBJ2-5, with TRBD1 identical over 8 bases. Germline values: CDR1 KGHSH, CDR2 LQKENI. Losses at the gene ends were 4 bases for V and 2 bases for J; bases not matched to a gene: 3. This CDR3 has 14 residues. CDR3 sequence: CASSLRQGQETQYF. CDR3 sequence (DNA): TGTGCCAGCTCACTCCGACAGGGGCAAGAGACCCAGTACTTC.

The chain recombines TRBV12-3 or TRBV12-4 with TRBJ1-4; D possibly corresponds to TRBD1 (5 bases). This CDR3 region has 13 residues. The germline V and J ends were trimmed by 3 bases and 5 bases, with 7 bases remaining between them. Here the CDR3 reads CASSLGGNEKLFF. CDR3 sequence (DNA): TGTGCCAGCAGTTTGGGGGGAAATGAAAAACTGTTTTTT.